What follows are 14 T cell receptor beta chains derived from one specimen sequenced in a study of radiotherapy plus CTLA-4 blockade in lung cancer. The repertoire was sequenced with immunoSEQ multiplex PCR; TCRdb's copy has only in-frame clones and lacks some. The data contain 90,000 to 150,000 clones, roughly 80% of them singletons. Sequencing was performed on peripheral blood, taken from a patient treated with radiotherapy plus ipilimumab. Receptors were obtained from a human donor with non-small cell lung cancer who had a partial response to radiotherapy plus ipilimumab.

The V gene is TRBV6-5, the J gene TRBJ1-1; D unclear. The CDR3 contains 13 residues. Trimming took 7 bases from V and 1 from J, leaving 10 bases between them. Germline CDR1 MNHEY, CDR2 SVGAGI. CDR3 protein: CASTSSRNTEAFF. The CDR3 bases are TGTGCCAGCACCTCGAGCCGGAACACTGAAGCTTTCTTT.

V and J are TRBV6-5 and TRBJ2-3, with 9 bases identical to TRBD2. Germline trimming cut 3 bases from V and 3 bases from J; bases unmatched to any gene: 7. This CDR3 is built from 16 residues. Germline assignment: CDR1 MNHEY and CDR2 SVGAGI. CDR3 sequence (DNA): TGTGCCAGCAGTTATAAAGGGCTAGCGGGAACAGATACGCAGTATTTT. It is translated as CASSYKGLAGTDTQYF.

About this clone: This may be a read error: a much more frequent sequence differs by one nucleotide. CDR3 protein: CASRGTGNTEAFF. The CDR3 DNA is TGTGCCAGCAGGGGGACAGGGAACACTGAAGCTTTCTTT. V usage is TRBV28 and J usage is TRBJ1-1, with 8 nucleotides matching TRBD1. This CDR3 is 13 amino acids long. V was clipped by 6 bases and J by 1 base; unmatched bases: 1. Germline CDR1 reads MDHEN; CDR2 reads SYDVKM.

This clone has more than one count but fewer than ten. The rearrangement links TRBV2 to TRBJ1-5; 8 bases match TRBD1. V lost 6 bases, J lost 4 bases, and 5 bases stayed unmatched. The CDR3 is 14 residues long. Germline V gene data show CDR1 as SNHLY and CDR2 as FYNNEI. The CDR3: CASSWTGPNQPQHF. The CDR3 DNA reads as TGTGCCAGCAGCTGGACAGGGCCTAATCAGCCCCAGCATTTT.

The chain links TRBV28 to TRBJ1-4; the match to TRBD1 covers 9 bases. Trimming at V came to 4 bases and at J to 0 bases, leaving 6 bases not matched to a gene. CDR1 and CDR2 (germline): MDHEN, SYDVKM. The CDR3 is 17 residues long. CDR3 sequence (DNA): TGTGCCAGCAGTTCAGGGACAGGGCTTGCAACTAATGAAAAACTGTTTTTT. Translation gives CASSSGTGLATNEKLFF.

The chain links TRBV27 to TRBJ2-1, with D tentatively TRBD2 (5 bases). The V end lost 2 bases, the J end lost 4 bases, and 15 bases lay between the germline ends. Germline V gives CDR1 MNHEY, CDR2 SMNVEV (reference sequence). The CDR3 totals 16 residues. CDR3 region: CASSLGPQRRYNEQFF. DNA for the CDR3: TGTGCCAGCAGTTTAGGTCCCCAGCGGAGGTACAATGAGCAGTTCTTC.

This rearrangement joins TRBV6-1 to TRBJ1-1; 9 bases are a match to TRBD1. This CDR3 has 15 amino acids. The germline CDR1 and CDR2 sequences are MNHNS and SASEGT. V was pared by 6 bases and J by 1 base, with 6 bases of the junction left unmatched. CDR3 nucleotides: TGTGCCAGCAGGCGACAGGGGGGTGGGAACACTGAAGCTTTCTTT. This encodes CASRRQGGGNTEAFF.

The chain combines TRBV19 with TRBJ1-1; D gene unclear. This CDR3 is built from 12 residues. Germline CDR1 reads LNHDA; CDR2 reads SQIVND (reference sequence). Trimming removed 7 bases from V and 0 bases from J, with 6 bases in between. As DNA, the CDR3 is TGTGCCAGTATGAGAATGAACACTGAAGCTTTCTTT. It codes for CASMRMNTEAFF. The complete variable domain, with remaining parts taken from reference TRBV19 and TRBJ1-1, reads DGGITQSPKYLFRKEGQNVTLSCEQNLNHDAMYWYRQDPGQGLRLIYYSQIVNDFQKGDIAEGYSVSREKKESFPLTVTSAQKNPTAFYLCASMRMNTEAFFGQGTRLTVV.

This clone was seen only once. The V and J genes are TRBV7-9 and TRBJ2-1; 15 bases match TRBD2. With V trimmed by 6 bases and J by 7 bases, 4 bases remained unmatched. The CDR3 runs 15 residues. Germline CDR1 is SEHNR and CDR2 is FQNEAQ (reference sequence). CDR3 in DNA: TGTGCCAGCAGACCGGGGACTAGCGGGAGGAATGAGCAGTTCTTC. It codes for CASRPGTSGRNEQFF.

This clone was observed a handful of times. The DNA of the CDR3 is TGTGCCAGCAGGGACAGGGCGAGTGAAGCTTTCTTT. Translated, it gives CASRDRASEAFF. V usage is TRBV28 and J usage is TRBJ1-1; TRBD1 matches at 8 bases. The CDR3 has 12 amino acids. Germline trimming cut 6 bases from V and 7 bases from J; bases unmatched to any gene: 4. Germline V gives CDR1 MDHEN, CDR2 SYDVKM. Using reference TRBV28 and TRBJ1-1 for the parts outside the CDR3, the full variable domain is DVKVTQSSRYLVKRTGEKVFLECVQDMDHENMFWYRQDPGLGLRLIYFSYDVKMKEKGDIPEGYSVSREKKERFSLILESASTNQTSMYLCASRDRASEAFFGQGTRLTVV.

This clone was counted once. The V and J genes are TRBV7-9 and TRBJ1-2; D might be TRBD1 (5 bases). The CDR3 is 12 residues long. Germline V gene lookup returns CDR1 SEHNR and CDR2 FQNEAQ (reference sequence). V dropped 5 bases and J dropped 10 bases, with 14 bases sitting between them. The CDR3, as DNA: TGTGCCAGCAGCCCTCCAGGGCCTAACTACACCTTC. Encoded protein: CASSPPGPNYTF.

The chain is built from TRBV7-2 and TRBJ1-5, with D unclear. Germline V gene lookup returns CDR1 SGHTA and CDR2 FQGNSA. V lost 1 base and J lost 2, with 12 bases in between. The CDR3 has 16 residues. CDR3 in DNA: TGTGCCAGCAGCTTAGGGTTTGGGAGTGGCAATCAGCCCCAGCATTTT. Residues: CASSLGFGSGNQPQHF.

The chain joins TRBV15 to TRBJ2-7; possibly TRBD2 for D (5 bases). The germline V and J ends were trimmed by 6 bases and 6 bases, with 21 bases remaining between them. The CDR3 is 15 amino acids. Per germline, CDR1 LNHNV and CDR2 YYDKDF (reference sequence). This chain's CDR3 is CATSPGSDGLIEQYF. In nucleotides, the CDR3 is TGTGCCACCAGTCCGGGGAGCGACGGGCTCATCGAGCAGTACTTC. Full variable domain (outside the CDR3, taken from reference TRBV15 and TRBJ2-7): DAMVIQNPRYQVTQFGKPVTLSCSQTLNHNVMYWYQQKSSQAPKLLFHYYDKDFNNEADTPDNFQSRRPNTSFCFLDIRSPGLGDTAMYLCATSPGSDGLIEQYFGPGTRLTVT.

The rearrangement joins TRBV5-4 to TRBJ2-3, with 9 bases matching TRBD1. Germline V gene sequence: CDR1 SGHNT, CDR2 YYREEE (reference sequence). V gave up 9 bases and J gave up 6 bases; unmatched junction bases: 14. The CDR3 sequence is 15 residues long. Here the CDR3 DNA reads TGTGCCATGGAATCGGGACAGGGCATCAGGGATACGCAGTATTTT. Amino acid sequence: CAMESGQGIRDTQYF.